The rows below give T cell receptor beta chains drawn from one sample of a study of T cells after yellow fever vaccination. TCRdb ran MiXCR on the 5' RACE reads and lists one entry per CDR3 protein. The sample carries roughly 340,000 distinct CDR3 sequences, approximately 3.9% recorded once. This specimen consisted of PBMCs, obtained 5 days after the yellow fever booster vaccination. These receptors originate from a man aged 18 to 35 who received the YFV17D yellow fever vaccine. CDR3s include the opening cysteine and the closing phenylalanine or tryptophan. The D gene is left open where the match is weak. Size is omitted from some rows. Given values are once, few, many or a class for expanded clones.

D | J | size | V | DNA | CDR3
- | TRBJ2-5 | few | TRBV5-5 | TGTGCCAGCAGCTTTCGGAGGGCGGAAGAGACCCAGTACTTC | CASSFRRAEETQYF
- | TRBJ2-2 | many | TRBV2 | TGTGCCAGCAGTGAATCCAGGGAGCTGTTTTTT | CASSESRELFF
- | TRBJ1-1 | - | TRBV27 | TGTGCCAGCAGTCCGATACGACCGATGAACACTGAAGCTTTCTTT | CASSPIRPMNTEAFF
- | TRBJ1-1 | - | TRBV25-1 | TGTGCCAGCATCAAAGGGCAGGGGAACACTGAAGCTTTCTTT | CASIKGQGNTEAFF
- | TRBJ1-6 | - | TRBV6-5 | TGTGCCAGCAGTTACTCGATTTTCTCAGGTTCTGATTCTAATTCACCCCTCCACTTT | CASSYSIFSGSDSNSPLHF
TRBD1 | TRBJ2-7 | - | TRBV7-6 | TGTGCCAGCAGCTCAGGTACAGGGGACCCCTACGAGCAGTACTTC | CASSSGTGDPYEQYF
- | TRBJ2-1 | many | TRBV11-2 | TGTGCCAGCAGCTCTGTCCAGGCAACCTACAATGAGCAGTTCTTC | CASSSVQATYNEQFF
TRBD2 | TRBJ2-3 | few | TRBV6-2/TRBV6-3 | TGTGCCAGCAGTTATCCGGGACTAGCGGGGGTTGATACGCAGTATTTT | CASSYPGLAGVDTQYF
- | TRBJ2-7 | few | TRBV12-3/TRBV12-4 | TGTGCCAGCAGTTTAAGGTGGGGCCAGGATGAGCAGTACTTC | CASSLRWGQDEQYF
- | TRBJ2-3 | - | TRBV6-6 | TGTGCCAGCAGTTACCTGATAAATATTGCAGATACGCAGTATTTT | CASSYLINIADTQYF
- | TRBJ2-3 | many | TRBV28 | TGTGCCAGCACCCCACCGGGCCGAGATACGCAGTATTTT | CASTPPGRDTQYF
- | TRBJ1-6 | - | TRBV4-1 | TGCGCCAGCAGCCACACGGGAGCTGAAATCGGCTCAAATTCACCCCTCCACTTT | CASSHTGAEIGSNSPLHF
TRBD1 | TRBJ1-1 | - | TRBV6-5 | TGTGCCAGCGGCAAGACAGGGGTGGGAACTGAAGCTTTCTTT | CASGKTGVGTEAFF
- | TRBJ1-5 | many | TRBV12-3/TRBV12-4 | TGTGCCAGCAGTTCAATGAATCAGCCCCAGCATTTT | CASSSMNQPQHF
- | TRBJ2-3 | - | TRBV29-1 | TGCAGCGTTGAAAGGCCAGTTAGCACAGATACGCAGTATTTT | CSVERPVSTDTQYF
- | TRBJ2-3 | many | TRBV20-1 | TGCAGCGCCGAAGGGGAGGTCGCGGACGCTACACAAAGCACAGATACGCAGTATTTT | CSAEGEVADATQSTDTQYF
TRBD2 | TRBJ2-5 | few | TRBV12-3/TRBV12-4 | TGTGCCAGCACCTTCCTAGCGGGGCAAGAGACCCAGTACTTC | CASTFLAGQETQYF
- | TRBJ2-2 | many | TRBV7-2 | TGTGCCAGCAGCTCCGATTACAGGGCCACCGGGGAGCTGTTTTTT | CASSSDYRATGELFF
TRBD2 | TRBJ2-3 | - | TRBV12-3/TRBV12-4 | TGTGCCAGCATTGGGACTAGCGGGGGCAGCACAGATACGCAGTATTTT | CASIGTSGGSTDTQYF
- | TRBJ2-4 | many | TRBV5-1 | TGCGCCAGCAGCTTGGACGGGAGACGCATTCAGTACTTC | CASSLDGRRIQYF
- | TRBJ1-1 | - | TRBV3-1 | TGTGCCAGCAGCCAAGACTTCGGGGAGACTAACACTGAAGCTTTCTTT | CASSQDFGETNTEAFF
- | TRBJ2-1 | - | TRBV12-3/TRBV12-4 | TGTGCCAGCACCCCCCCTGGACTGGCCGACAATGAGCAGTTCTTC | CASTPPGLADNEQFF
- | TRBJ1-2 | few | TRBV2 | TGTGCCAGCAGTCCCGACAGTCGGTATGGCTACACCTTC | CASSPDSRYGYTF
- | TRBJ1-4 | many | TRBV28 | TGTGCCAGCAGTTTGTTGGCAGATGAAAAACTGTTTTTT | CASSLLADEKLFF
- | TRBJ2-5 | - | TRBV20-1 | TGCAGTGCTAGCACCTCGACGATTACAATGTTAGAGACCCAGTACTTC | CSASTSTITMLETQYF
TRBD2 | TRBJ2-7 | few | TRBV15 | TGTGCCACCGCGGGGGGGGGTTCAAACGAGCAGTACTTC | CATAGGGSNEQYF
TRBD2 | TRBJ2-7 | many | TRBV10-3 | TGTGCCATCAGGAGACTAGCGGGGGCCAACGAGCAGTACTTC | CAIRRLAGANEQYF
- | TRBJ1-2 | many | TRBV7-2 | TGTGCCAGCAGCTTAGCCGGGACGGGAAACTATGGCTACACCTTC | CASSLAGTGNYGYTF
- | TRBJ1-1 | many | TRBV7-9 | TGTGCCAGCAGCTTAGGACGGCTGAACACTGAAGCTTTCTTT | CASSLGRLNTEAFF